The sample holds many counts of the clone carrying this TCR beta chain. TCRdb called the reads again in MiXCR, with one record for every CDR3 protein. The table includes roughly 500,000 distinct CDR3 sequences, about 11% detected once. The CDR3 runs to 15 residues. V lost 2 bases and J 1 base, leaving 11 bases between the germline ends. Germline CDR1 and CDR2: SGHVS and FQNEAQ. The entry originates in a study of T cell repertoires in cytomegalovirus infection. The source material was PBMCs. The clonotype originates from a human donor in good health (CMV status not recorded). Some clones in this sample may be carry-over from other donors' samples. The chain recombines TRBV7-8 with TRBJ1-1; no reliable D call. CDR3 amino acids: CASSLTRAPNTEAFF. The CDR3 bases are TGTGCCAGCAGCTTAACGAGGGCACCGAACACTGAAGCTTTCTTT.